The 32 T cell receptor beta chains in this list originate from one sample, sequenced in a study of blood T cell repertoires in COVID-19. The repertoire was sequenced with immunoSEQ multiplex PCR; TCRdb's copy has only in-frame clones and lacks some. The profile shows about 200,000 clones, approximately 83% of them singletons. Sequencing used peripheral blood. Receptor source: a human donor with active or convalescent COVID-19. The donor label of this sample is uncertain.

The gene calls are TRBV11-3 and TRBJ1-1; no definite D call. The CDR3 has 14 amino acids. Trimming stripped 2 bases from V and 2 bases from J, with 9 bases between. Germline CDR1 SGHNT, CDR2 YENEEA. In DNA, the CDR3 is TGTGCCAGCAGCTTATCCCGGGGAAACACTGAAGCTTTCTTT. Translating gives CASSLSRGNTEAFF.

The chain has TRBV7-9 and TRBJ2-3; TRBD2 matches at 7 bases. The CDR3 consists of 14 residues. From germline, CDR1 is SEHNR and CDR2 FQNEAQ (reference sequence). Trimming removed 5 bases from V and 2 bases from J; junction bases left unmatched: 4. The CDR3 loop reads CASSASGLTDTQYF. DNA for the CDR3: TGTGCCAGCAGCGCTAGCGGCCTCACAGATACGCAGTATTTT.

This rearrangement joins TRBV3-1 (or the pseudogene TRBV3-2) to TRBJ2-1; TRBD2 matches at 10 bases. The ends lost 2 bases at V and 10 bases at J; junction bases unmatched: 11. Germline V CDR1 and CDR2: LGHDT, YNNKEL (reference sequence). The CDR3 is 16 residues long. The CDR3 loop reads CASSQTSGGGLEEQFF. DNA for the CDR3: TGTGCCAGCAGCCAAACGAGCGGGGGGGGGCTTGAGGAGCAGTTCTTC.

In its sample, this clone was seen once. This chain links TRBV7-9 with TRBJ1-4, with D perhaps matching TRBD1 (6 bases). The germline V gene has CDR1 SEHNR and CDR2 FQNEAQ (reference sequence). Trimming cost V 3 bases and J 7 bases, with 18 bases left between them. The CDR3 is 16 residues long. CDR3 region: CASSFGQGLGGEKLFF. The CDR3, as DNA: TGTGCCAGCAGCTTCGGCCAGGGGTTGGGTGGTGAAAAACTGTTTTTT. Supplemented by reference TRBV7-9 and TRBJ1-4, the full variable domain reads DTGVSQNPRHKITKRGQNVTFRCDPISEHNRLYWYRQTLGQGPEFLTYFQNEAQLEKSRLLSDRFSAERPKGSFSTLEIQRTEQGDSAMYLCASSFGQGLGGEKLFFGSGTQLSVL.

The V gene is TRBV7-2, the J gene TRBJ2-3; D might be TRBD2 (7 bases). CDR1 is SGHTA and CDR2 is FQGNSA in the germline V gene. The CDR3 runs 15 residues. The V end was cut by 0 bases, the J end by 3 bases, with 10 bases between. The DNA of the CDR3 is TGTGCCAGCAGCTTAGCGGGGGGGCAGACAGATACGCAGTATTTT. Protein: CASSLAGGQTDTQYF.

This clone was found a few times. The chain carries TRBV4-2 and TRBJ1-2; 7 nucleotides line up with TRBD1. CDR1 and CDR2 (germline): LGHNA, YNFKEQ. This CDR3 is built from 14 residues. After removal of 3 bases from V and 8 bases from J, the junction contained 9 bases not matched to a gene. CDR3 nucleotide sequence: TGTGCCAGCAGCCAGCCCGGACAGGTGGGCGGCTACACCTTC. Translated: CASSQPGQVGGYTF.

This chain connects TRBV30 to TRBJ1-6; no clear D. There are 14 residues in the CDR3. Trimming stripped 8 bases from V and 0 bases from J, with 11 bases between. Germline V CDR1 and CDR2: GTSNPN, SVGIG (reference sequence). The CDR3 region is CAIRGSSYNSPLHF. The CDR3 nucleotides read TGTGCCATACGGGGAAGCTCCTATAATTCACCCCTCCACTTT.

This chain connects TRBV6-5 to TRBJ1-3; unclear D gene. V gave up 8 bases and J gave up 4 bases, with 9 bases separating them. The CDR3 sequence is 12 residues long. CDR1 and CDR2 (germline): MNHEY, SVGAGI. The CDR3 coding sequence is TGTGCCAGCCGAGTATCAGGAAACACCATATATTTT. Encoded protein: CASRVSGNTIYF.

The genes are TRBV29-1 and TRBJ1-2; tentative D call: TRBD1 (6 bases). V dropped 6 bases and J dropped 8 bases, with 19 bases sitting between them. The CDR3 is 13 residues long. Per the germline V gene, CDR1 is SQVTM and CDR2 is ANQGSEA. The CDR3 reads CSVLGRGVLGYTF. The CDR3 coding sequence is TGCAGCGTGTTGGGCAGGGGAGTTCTGGGCTACACCTTC. Looking up the rest from reference TRBV29-1 and TRBJ1-2 gives the full variable domain: SAVISQKPSRDICQRGTSLTIQCQVDSQVTMMFWYRQQPGQSLTLIATANQGSEATYESGFVIDKFPISRPNLTFSTLTVSNMSPEDSSIYLCSVLGRGVLGYTFGSGTRLTVV.

The V gene is TRBV2, the J gene TRBJ2-7, with 9 bases fitting TRBD1. V was pared by 8 bases and J by 3 bases, with 8 bases of the junction left unmatched. The CDR3 totals 14 residues. In germline, CDR1 is SNHLY, CDR2 FYNNEI. The CDR3 is CASARDRALYEQYF. CDR3 sequence (DNA): TGTGCCAGCGCCCGGGACAGGGCGCTCTACGAGCAGTACTTC.

The rearrangement uses TRBV5-1 and TRBJ2-7; 9 bases match TRBD1. Germline assignment: CDR1 SGHRS and CDR2 YFSETQ. The CDR3 covers 14 residues. Losses at the gene ends were 4 bases for V and 6 bases for J; bases not matched to a gene: 8. CDR3 bases: TGCGCCAGCAGCCCCGGGACAGGGAGTCGCGAGCAGTACTTC. Translated, it gives CASSPGTGSREQYF.

This clone showed up just once. The J gene is TRBJ1-6, the V gene TRBV4-2; TRBD1 aligns across 9 bases. The germline gives CDR1 LGHNA, CDR2 YNFKEQ. V lost 2 bases, J lost 1 base, and 15 bases stayed unmatched. This CDR3 comprises 21 residues. The CDR3 is CASSQKIRTGEFSSYNSPLHF. DNA of the CDR3: TGTGCCAGCAGCCAAAAGATAAGGACAGGGGAGTTTTCATCCTATAATTCACCCCTCCACTTT.

This chain links TRBV6-5 with TRBJ2-7, with 7 nucleotides matching TRBD2. The germline V gene has CDR1 MNHEY and CDR2 SVGAGI. Trimming removed 2 bases from V and 1 base from J; junction bases left unmatched: 8. The CDR3 is 16 residues long. The CDR3 loop reads CASSYAGGGPSYEQYF. The CDR3 bases are TGTGCCAGCAGTTACGCGGGCGGGGGACCTTCCTACGAGCAGTACTTC.

This chain links TRBV19 with TRBJ1-5, with 10 bases that match TRBD1. V was clipped by 1 base and J by 3 bases; unmatched bases: 9. Germline V CDR1 and CDR2: LNHDA, SQIVND (reference sequence). The CDR3 is 18 amino acids. The CDR3 DNA reads as TGTGCCAGTAGTATAGGAAGGGACAGGGGAACCCTCAATCAGCCCCAGCATTTT. It translates to CASSIGRDRGTLNQPQHF.

The chain combines TRBV18 with TRBJ1-2; no clear D gene. Deletions cut 2 bases from V and 6 bases from J, with 13 bases between. CDR1 and CDR2 (germline): KGHSH, LQKENI. This CDR3 spans 14 amino acids. CDR3 sequence reads: CASSPGPTKNGYTF. The CDR3, as DNA: TGTGCCAGCTCACCAGGGCCCACCAAGAATGGCTACACCTTC.

Points on this clone: Other DNA sequences from this sample encode an identical CDR3 as well. The chain has TRBV28 and TRBJ1-2; tentatively, D is TRBD1 (5 bases). The CDR3 consists of 14 residues. V was cut by 6 bases and J by 3 bases, with 14 bases left in between. Germline assignment: CDR1 MDHEN and CDR2 SYDVKM. The CDR3 nucleotides read TGTGCCAGCAGACGGGTGGGAGGGGACTATGGCTACACCTTC. This codes for CASRRVGGDYGYTF.

The chain couples TRBV3-1 (or the pseudogene TRBV3-2) to TRBJ2-5, with 9 bases lining up with TRBD2. V shed 2 bases, J shed 7 bases, and the junction held 11 bases outside the gene matches. CDR3 size: 16 residues. The germline gives CDR1 LGHDT, CDR2 YNNKEL (reference sequence). The CDR3 loop is CASSQKSQRGDGTQYF. The CDR3 region has the DNA TGTGCCAGCAGCCAAAAGTCACAGCGGGGGGACGGGACCCAGTACTTC.

This sequence joins TRBV5-4 and TRBJ1-1; D unresolved. Trimming shortened V by 1 base and J by 3 bases, and 7 bases separated the two germline ends. Germline values: CDR1 SGHNT, CDR2 YYREEE (reference sequence). This CDR3 contains 13 residues. The CDR3 protein is CASSLQVDTEAFF. CDR3 nucleotides: TGTGCCAGCAGCTTGCAGGTGGACACTGAAGCTTTCTTT.

The chain uses TRBV11-1 and TRBJ2-1; 9 bases are a match to TRBD1. The length of the CDR3 is 15 residues. V dropped 7 bases and J dropped 8; count of bases not matched to a gene: 12. The germline V gene encodes CDR1 SGHAT and CDR2 FQDESV (reference sequence). In nucleotides, the CDR3 is TGTGCCAGCAAATCTACAGGGGGCCTGATGGATGAGCAGTTCTTC. Its protein product is CASKSTGGLMDEQFF.

This clone was seen just once. CDR3 region: CASSQGQGDTEAFF. CDR3 sequence (DNA): TGTGCCAGCAGCCAGGGACAGGGTGACACTGAAGCTTTCTTT. The J gene is TRBJ1-1, the V gene TRBV11-3, with 9 bases lining up with TRBD1. This CDR3 spans 14 amino acids. CDR1 is SGHNT and CDR2 is YENEEA in the germline V gene. V was pared by 5 bases and J by 3 bases, with 4 bases of the junction left unmatched. The full variable domain, completed using reference TRBV11-3 and TRBJ1-1, is EAGVVQSPRYKIIEKKQPVAFWCNPISGHNTLYWYLQNLGQGPELLIRYENEEAVDDSQLPKDRFSAERLKGVDSTLKIQPAELGDSAVYLCASSQGQGDTEAFFGQGTRLTVV.

The rearrangement links TRBV7-2 to TRBJ1-5, with D unclear. This CDR3 is built from 13 residues. V gave up 3 bases and J gave up 5 bases, with 8 bases separating them. The germline V gene encodes CDR1 SGHTA and CDR2 FQGNSA. The CDR3 DNA follows: TGTGCCAGCAGCTTCCCCGGGGATCAGCCCCAGCATTTT. It translates to CASSFPGDQPQHF.

The CDR3 loop reads CASSYQDRGIYEQYF. The DNA for the CDR3 is TGTGCCAGCAGTTACCAGGACAGGGGAATCTACGAGCAGTACTTC. This chain joins TRBV6-5 and TRBJ2-7, with 9 nucleotides matching TRBD1. Germline V gives CDR1 MNHEY, CDR2 SVGAGI. The CDR3 is made up of 15 amino acids. Trimming cost V 2 bases and J 3 bases; bases outside gene matches: 5.

The chain has TRBV7-6 and TRBJ2-7, with a possible D match to TRBD2 (7 bases). V lost 2 bases to trimming and J lost 0 bases, with 20 bases between them. The germline gives CDR1 SGHVS, CDR2 FNYEAQ. CDR3 length equals 18 residues. The DNA of the CDR3 is TGTGCCAGCAGCTTAAGGGCGTCAGGGGACTACCTCTCCTACGAGCAGTACTTC. Translated, it gives CASSLRASGDYLSYEQYF.

The V gene is TRBV5-1, the J gene TRBJ2-2, with a weak D call TRBD2 (5 bases). The CDR3 extends over 16 amino acids. Germline CDR1 is SGHRS and CDR2 is YFSETQ. V was pared by 4 bases and J by 7 bases, with 20 bases between. CDR3 region: CASSLDVFSGGGELFF. The DNA of the CDR3 is TGCGCCAGCAGCCTGGACGTGTTCAGCGGAGGCGGGGAGCTGTTTTTT.

The chain uses TRBV4-3 and TRBJ2-7; D might be TRBD2 (6 bases). With 0 bases removed from V and 4 bases from J, the gap between germline ends came to 16 bases. Germline V gene data show CDR1 as LGHNA and CDR2 as YSLEER. This CDR3 comprises 16 residues. CDR3 in amino acids: CASSQDRGIVSYEQYF. In DNA, the CDR3 is TGCGCCAGCAGCCAAGATCGGGGGATTGTATCTTACGAGCAGTACTTC.

The chain combines TRBV11-2 with TRBJ2-1; 8 nucleotides line up with TRBD1. The CDR3 has 17 amino acids. V was pared by 5 bases and J by 0 bases, with 9 bases of the junction left unmatched. Germline CDR1 reads SGHAT; CDR2 reads FQNNGV. The CDR3 sequence is CASSIRTGILSYNEQFF. In nucleotides, the CDR3 is TGTGCCAGCAGCATAAGGACAGGGATCCTCTCCTACAATGAGCAGTTCTTC.

The CDR3 region is CAISDIAGLSSYEQYF. The CDR3 nucleotides read TGTGCCATCAGTGATATTGCGGGTCTGAGCTCCTACGAGCAGTACTTC. The chain couples TRBV10-3 to TRBJ2-7; TRBD2 is a possible D gene (5 bases). This CDR3 contains 16 residues. V lost 3 bases to trimming and J lost 0 bases, with 15 bases between them. Germline V lookup: CDR1 ENHRY, CDR2 SYGVKD.

This clone has just one count. V and J are TRBV30 and TRBJ1-2; 7 bases align to TRBD1. With V trimmed by 2 bases and J by 8 bases, 5 bases remained unmatched. The germline V gene encodes CDR1 GTSNPN and CDR2 SVGIG (reference sequence). CDR3 length: 12 residues. The CDR3, as DNA: TGTGCCTGGAGTACAGGGGTGCGCGGCTACACCTTC. Translation gives CAWSTGVRGYTF. The full variable domain, rest sourced from reference TRBV30 and TRBJ1-2, is SQTIHQWPATLVQPVGSPLSLECTVEGTSNPNLYWYRQAAGRGLQLLFYSVGIGQISSEVPQNLSASRPQDRQFILSSKKLLLSDSGFYLCAWSTGVRGYTFGSGTRLTVV.

The chain couples TRBV25-1 to TRBJ1-1; 10 bases fit TRBD1. V was clipped by 6 bases and J by 0 bases; unmatched bases: 4. The CDR3 has 15 residues. The germline V gene encodes CDR1 MGHDK and CDR2 SYGVNS. This CDR3 is CASRPGQGMNTEAFF. The CDR3 region has the DNA TGTGCCAGCAGACCGGGACAGGGGATGAACACTGAAGCTTTCTTT.

CDR3 loop: CASSYSREQYF. CDR3 DNA sequence: TGTGCCAGCAGTTACTCGAGGGAGCAGTACTTC. This sequence joins TRBV6-6 and TRBJ2-7; no clear D gene. The length of the CDR3 is 11 residues. Between the trimmed V and J ends, which lost 0 bases and 7 bases, there was a span of 4 bases. Looked up from germline, CDR1 is MNHNY and CDR2 is SVGAGI (reference sequence).

This rearrangement joins TRBV7-9 to TRBJ2-7; D is ambiguous. There are 12 residues in the CDR3. V gave up 5 bases and J gave up 2 bases, with 7 bases separating them. Germline V gives CDR1 SEHNR, CDR2 FQNEAQ (reference sequence). The CDR3 region is CASSPSAYEQYF. The CDR3 coding sequence is TGTGCCAGCAGCCCCTCGGCCTACGAGCAGTACTTC.

The CDR3 DNA sequence: TGTGCCAGCAGTGACGGGGCGGAAGATACGCAGTATTTT. Protein product: CASSDGAEDTQYF. The chain couples TRBV6-4 to TRBJ2-3, with D perhaps TRBD1 (5 bases). Per the germline V gene, CDR1 is MRHNA and CDR2 is SNTAGT. V lost 2 bases, J lost 5 bases, and 8 bases lay in between. The CDR3 runs 13 residues.